This T cell receptor beta chain was sequenced in a study of blood T cell repertoires in COVID-19. The sample holds a few counts of this clone. The V end lost 4 bases, the J end lost 8 bases, and 18 bases lay between the germline ends. The CDR3 is 16 amino acids. CDR1 and CDR2 (germline): WNHNN, SYGVQD (reference sequence). The repertoire was sequenced with immunoSEQ multiplex PCR; TCRdb's copy has only in-frame clones and lacks some. The sample carries tens of thousands of clones, roughly 84% recorded once. This chain links TRBV10-1 with TRBJ1-6; D might be TRBD1 (5 bases). This receptor was taken from a man aged 65 to 85 with active COVID-19. Input material: peripheral blood. CDR3 sequence (DNA): TGCGCCAGCAGTGTCGGGGACTGCTCTCACTATTCACCCCTCCACTTT. Its protein is CASSVGDCSHYSPLHF.